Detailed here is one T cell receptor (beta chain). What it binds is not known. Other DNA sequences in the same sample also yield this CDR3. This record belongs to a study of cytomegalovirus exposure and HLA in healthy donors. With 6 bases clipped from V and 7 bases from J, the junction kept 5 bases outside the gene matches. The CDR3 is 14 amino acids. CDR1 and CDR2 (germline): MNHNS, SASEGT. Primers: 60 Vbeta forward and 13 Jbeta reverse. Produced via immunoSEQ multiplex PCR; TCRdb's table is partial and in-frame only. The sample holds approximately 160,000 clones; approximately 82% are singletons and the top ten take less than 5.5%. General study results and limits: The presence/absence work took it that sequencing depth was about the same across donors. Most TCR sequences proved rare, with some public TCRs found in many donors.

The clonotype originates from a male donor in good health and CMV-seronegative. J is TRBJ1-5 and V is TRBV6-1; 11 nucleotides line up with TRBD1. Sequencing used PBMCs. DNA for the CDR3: TGTGCCAGCAGGGGACAGGGGGGAGGGCAGCCCCAGCATTTT. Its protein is CASRGQGGGQPQHF.